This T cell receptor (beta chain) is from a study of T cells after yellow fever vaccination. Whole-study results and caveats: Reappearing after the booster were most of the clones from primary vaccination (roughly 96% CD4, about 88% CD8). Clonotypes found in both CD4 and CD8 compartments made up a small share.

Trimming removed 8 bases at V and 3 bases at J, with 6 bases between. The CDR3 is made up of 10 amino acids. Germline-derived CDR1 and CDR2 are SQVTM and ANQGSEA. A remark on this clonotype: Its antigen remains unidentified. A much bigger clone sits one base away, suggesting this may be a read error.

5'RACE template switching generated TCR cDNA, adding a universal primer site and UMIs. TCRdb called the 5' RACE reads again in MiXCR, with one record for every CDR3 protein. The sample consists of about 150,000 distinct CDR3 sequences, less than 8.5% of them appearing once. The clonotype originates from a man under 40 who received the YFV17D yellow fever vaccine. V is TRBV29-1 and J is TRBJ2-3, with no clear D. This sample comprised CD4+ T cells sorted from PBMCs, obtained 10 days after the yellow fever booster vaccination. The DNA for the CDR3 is TGCAGCAGAACAACAGATACGCAGTATTTT. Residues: CSRTTDTQYF.